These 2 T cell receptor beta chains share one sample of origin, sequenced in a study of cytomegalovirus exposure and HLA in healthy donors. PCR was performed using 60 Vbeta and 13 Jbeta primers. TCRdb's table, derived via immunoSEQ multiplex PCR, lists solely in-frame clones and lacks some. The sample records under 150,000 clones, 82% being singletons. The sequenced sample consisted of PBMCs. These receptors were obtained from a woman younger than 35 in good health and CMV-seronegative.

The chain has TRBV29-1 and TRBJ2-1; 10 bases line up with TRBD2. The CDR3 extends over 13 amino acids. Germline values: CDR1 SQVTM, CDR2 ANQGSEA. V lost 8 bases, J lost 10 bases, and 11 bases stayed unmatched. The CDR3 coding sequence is TGCAGCTCGAAGCTAGCGGGAGCCGGGGAGCAGTTCTTC. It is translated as CSSKLAGAGEQFF.

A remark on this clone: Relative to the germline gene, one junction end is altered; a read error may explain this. The CDR3 DNA reads TGTGCCACCGCGGGACAGGGACTAAACGCCATATATTTT. Its translation is CATAGQGLNAIYF. This chain links TRBV19 with TRBJ1-3, with TRBD1 matching over 9 bases. Germline V gives CDR1 LNHDA, CDR2 SQIVND (reference sequence). The CDR3 consists of 13 residues.